The entry below describes one T cell receptor (beta chain). This sample is part of a study of blood T cell repertoires in COVID-19. Study background: The United States, Italy and Spain supplied acute and convalescent COVID-19 samples. PBMCs, B-cell-depleted T cells, or T cells were the source of the cDNA or gDNA that made up the material.

In the authors' methods: Reference gene primer amplification yielded estimated nucleated cell counts. Some clones are missing from TCRdb's copy, which holds only in-frame ones; the method was immunoSEQ multiplex PCR. Clone size and the V and J calls come from that table; the DNA yielded D and trimming. The repertoire includes under 150,000 clones, more than 80% of them detected once, and approximately 4% sits in the top ten. CDR1 is SNHLY and CDR2 is FYNNEI in the germline V gene. J lost 7 bases, V lost 3 bases, and 5 bases had no gene match. The CDR3 sequence is 15 residues long. The TCR was taken from a human donor in a cohort sampled during active COVID-19. The chain recombines TRBV2 with TRBJ2-1; 11 nucleotides match TRBD2. The sequenced material came from peripheral blood. Here the CDR3 DNA reads TGTGCCAGCAGTGATCGGGTAGCGGGAGGGAATGAGCAGTTCTTC. Encoded protein: CASSDRVAGGNEQFF.